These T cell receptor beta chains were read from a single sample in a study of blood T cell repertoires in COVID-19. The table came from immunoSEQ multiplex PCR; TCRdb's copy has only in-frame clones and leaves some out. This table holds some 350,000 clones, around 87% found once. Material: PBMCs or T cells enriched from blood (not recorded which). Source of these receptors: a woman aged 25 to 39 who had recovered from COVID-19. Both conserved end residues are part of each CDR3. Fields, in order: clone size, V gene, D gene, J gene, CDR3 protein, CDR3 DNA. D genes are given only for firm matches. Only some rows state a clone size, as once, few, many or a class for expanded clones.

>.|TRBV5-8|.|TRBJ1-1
CASSLRGFQTEAFF
TGTGCCAGCAGCTTACGAGGGTTTCAGACTGAAGCTTTCTTT
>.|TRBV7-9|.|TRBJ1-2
CASSLGAGLRYGYTF
TGTGCCAGCAGCTTAGGTGCGGGACTCCGATATGGCTACACCTTC
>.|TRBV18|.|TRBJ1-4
CASSPGLPTNEKLFF
TGTGCCAGCTCACCAGGACTTCCAACTAATGAAAAACTGTTTTTT
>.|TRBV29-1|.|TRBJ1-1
CSVESVLMNTEAFF
TGCAGCGTTGAGTCGGTACTCATGAACACTGAAGCTTTCTTT
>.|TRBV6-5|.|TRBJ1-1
CASSYSRGALTEAFF
TGTGCCAGCAGTTACTCGCGGGGTGCACTCACTGAAGCTTTCTTT
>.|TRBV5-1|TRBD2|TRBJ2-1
CASSLRASGVSYGEQFF
TGCGCCAGCAGCTTGCGGGCTAGCGGGGTCTCATATGGTGAGCAGTTCTTC
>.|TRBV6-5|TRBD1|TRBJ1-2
CASHRGNYGYTF
TGTGCCAGTCACAGGGGGAACTATGGCTACACCTTC
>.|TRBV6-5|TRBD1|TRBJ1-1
CASSRQGGTEAFF
TGTGCCAGCAGTAGACAGGGGGGGACTGAAGCTTTCTTT
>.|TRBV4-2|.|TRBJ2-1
CASSQDLHISYNEQFF
TGTGCCAGCAGCCAAGACCTCCACATCTCCTACAATGAGCAGTTCTTC
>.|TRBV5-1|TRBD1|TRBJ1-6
CASSTGTGVNSPLHF
TGCGCCAGCAGTACCGGGACAGGGGTCAATTCACCCCTCCACTTT
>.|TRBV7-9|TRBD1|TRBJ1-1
CASSLGRQGGTEAFF
TGTGCCAGCAGCTTAGGGAGACAGGGAGGCACTGAAGCTTTCTTT
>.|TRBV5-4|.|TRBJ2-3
CASSSLADTQYF
TGTGCCAGCAGCAGCCTAGCGGATACGCAGTATTTT
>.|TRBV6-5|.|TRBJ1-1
CASSPGGAAEAFF
TGTGCCAGCAGCCCGGGGGGGGCCGCTGAAGCTTTCTTT
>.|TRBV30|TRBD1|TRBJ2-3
CAWSAGQGNTDTQYF
TGTGCCTGGAGTGCAGGACAGGGAAACACAGATACGCAGTATTTT
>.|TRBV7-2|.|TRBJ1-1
CASSLAPGLDSNTEAFF
TGTGCCAGCAGCTTAGCCCCCGGGCTAGACAGCAACACTGAAGCTTTCTTT
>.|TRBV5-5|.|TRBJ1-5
CASSFGTGGISNQPQHF
TGTGCCAGCAGCTTTGGCACCGGGGGAATCAGCAATCAGCCCCAGCATTTT
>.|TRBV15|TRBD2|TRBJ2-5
CATSSLAGAEETQYF
TGTGCCACCAGCAGCCTAGCGGGGGCGGAAGAGACCCAGTACTTC
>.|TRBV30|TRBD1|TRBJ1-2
CAIYPGQNYGYTF
TGTGCTATCTATCCGGGACAGAATTATGGCTACACCTTC
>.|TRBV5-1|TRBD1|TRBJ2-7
CASSFTWDRFNEQYF
TGCGCCAGCAGCTTCACTTGGGACAGGTTTAACGAGCAGTACTTC
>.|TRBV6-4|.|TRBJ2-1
CATRGGDLYNEQFF
TGTGCCACAAGAGGGGGGGATCTCTACAATGAGCAGTTCTTC
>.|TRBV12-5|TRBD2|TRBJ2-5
CASGLWTSGGGRQETQYF
TGTGCTAGTGGTTTGTGGACTAGCGGGGGAGGACGCCAAGAGACCCAGTACTTC
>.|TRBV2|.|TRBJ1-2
CASTRGGTLGHYGYTF
TGTGCCAGCACCCGGGGGGGGACCCTAGGACACTATGGCTACACCTTC
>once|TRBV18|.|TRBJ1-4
CASSPDSGQANEKLFF
TGTGCCAGCTCACCAGATTCGGGACAAGCTAATGAAAAACTGTTTTTT
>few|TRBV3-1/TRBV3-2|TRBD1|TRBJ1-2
CASSQQGANYGYTF
TGTGCCAGCAGCCAGCAGGGGGCCAACTATGGCTACACCTTC
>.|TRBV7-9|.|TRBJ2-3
CASSSPGTPHLTDTQYF
TGTGCCAGCAGCTCCCCCGGGACACCACATCTCACAGATACGCAGTATTTT